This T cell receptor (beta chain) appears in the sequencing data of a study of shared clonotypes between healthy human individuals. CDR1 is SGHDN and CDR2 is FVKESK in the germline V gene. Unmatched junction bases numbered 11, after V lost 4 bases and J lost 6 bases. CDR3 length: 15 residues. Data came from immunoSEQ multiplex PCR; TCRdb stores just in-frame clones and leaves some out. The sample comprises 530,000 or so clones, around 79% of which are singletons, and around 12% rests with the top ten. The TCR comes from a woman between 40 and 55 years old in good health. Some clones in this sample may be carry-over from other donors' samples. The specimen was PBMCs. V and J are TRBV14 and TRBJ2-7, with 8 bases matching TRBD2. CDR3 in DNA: TGTGCCAGCAGCCCCCGGGGGGCGGGAGGCTTCGAGCAGTACTTC. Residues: CASSPRGAGGFEQYF.